The source of this TCR beta chain is a study of CD8 T cells in ankylosing spondylitis. Study conclusions and caveats: Within peripheral blood, clones linked to disease were CD8+ and relatively rare. A motif of 7 to 9 highly homologous TCR beta variants was seen as apparently characteristic of ankylosing spondylitis blood. Clones tied to disease were said to be significantly enriched in matched ankylosing spondylitis synovial fluid.

TCRdb reanalysed the 5' RACE reads using MiXCR and keeps one entry per CDR3 protein. The table has 330,000 or so distinct CDR3 sequences, approximately 8.2% seen once. This clonotype was observed at least ten times. Its antigen is as yet unknown. V lost 7 bases, J lost 4 bases, and 14 bases lay in between. The CDR3 totals 14 residues. The gene calls are TRBV12-3 or TRBV12-4 and TRBJ2-1; D is unclear. The source of this sequence is a male donor with ankylosing spondylitis. Sequencing was carried out using blood, either unsorted or a sorted T cell fraction (not recorded which). CDR3 region: CASTLRSAYNEQFF. CDR3 in DNA: TGTGCCAGCACCCTTCGCTCCGCATACAATGAGCAGTTCTTC.